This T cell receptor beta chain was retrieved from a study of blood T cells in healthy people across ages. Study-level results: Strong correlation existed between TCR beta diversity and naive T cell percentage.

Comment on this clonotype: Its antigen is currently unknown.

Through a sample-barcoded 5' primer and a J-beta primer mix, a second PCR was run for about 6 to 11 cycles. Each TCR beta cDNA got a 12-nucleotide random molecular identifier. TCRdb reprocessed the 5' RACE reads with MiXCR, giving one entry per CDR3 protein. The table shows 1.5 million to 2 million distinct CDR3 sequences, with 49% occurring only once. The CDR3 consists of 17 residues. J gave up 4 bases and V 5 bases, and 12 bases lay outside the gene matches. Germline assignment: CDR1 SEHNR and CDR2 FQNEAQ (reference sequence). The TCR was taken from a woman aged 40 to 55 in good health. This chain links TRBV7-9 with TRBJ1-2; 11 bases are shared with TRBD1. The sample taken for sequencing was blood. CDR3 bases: TGTGCCAGCAGCCTCGGGACAGGGGGGAATGCCCCCTATGGCTACACCTTC. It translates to CASSLGTGGNAPYGYTF.